This TCR beta chain was found in a study of shared clonotypes between healthy human individuals. Findings and limits, study-wide: Rarefaction curves obtained for sorted subsets showed sequencing incomplete despite large depth. It was anticipated that sequencing depth would influence how many clonotypes donors shared.

There are 16 residues in the CDR3. The trim removed 4 bases at V and 1 base at J, leaving 9 bases unmatched. Germline V gene data show CDR1 as SGDLS and CDR2 as YYNGEE. With regard to this clone: Antigen: not known.

CD4+ cells were split into CD45RA+ naive and CD45RA-negative memory subsets. The assay was immunoSEQ multiplex PCR, and TCRdb's table has in-frame clones only and misses some. The table includes hundreds of thousands of clones, less than 85% detected once. Sequencing was performed on memory CD4+ T cells sorted from blood. Subset denoted: CD45RA-negative fraction. The origin of this receptor is a man in his thirties or forties in good health. J is TRBJ2-5 and V is TRBV9; 8 bases are a match to TRBD1. The CDR3 loop reads CASSLRPGQVQETQYF. CDR3 DNA sequence: TGTGCCAGCAGCCTCAGACCGGGACAGGTCCAAGAGACCCAGTACTTC.